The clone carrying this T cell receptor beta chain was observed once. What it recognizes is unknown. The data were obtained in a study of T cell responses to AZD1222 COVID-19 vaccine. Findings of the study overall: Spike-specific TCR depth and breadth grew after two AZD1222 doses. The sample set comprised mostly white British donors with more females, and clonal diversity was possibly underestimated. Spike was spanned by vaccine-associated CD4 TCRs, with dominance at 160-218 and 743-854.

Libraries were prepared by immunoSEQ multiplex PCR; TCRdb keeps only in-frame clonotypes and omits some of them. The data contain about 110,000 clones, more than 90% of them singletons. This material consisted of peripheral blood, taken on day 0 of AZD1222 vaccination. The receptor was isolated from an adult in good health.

Written as DNA, the CDR3 is TGTGCCAGCAGGTACCCCAGGAACACTGAAGCTTTCTTT. Translating gives CASRYPRNTEAFF. The chain recombines TRBV6-5 with TRBJ1-1, with D unclear. V was trimmed by 6 bases and J by 1 base, leaving 9 bases between them. Germline V CDR1 and CDR2: MNHEY, SVGAGI. The CDR3 has 13 residues.